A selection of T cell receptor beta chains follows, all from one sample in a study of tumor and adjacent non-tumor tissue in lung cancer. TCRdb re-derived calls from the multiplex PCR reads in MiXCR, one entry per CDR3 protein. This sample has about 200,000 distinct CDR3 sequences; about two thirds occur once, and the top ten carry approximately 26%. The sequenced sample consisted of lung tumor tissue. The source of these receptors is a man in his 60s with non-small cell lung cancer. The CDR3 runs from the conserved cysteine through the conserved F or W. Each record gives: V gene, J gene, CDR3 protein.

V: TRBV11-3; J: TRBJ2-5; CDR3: CVSSLLEVQETQYF
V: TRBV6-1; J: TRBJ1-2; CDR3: CASRSTGLYGYTF
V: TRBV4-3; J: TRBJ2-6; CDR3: CTNSPEAVSGANVLTF
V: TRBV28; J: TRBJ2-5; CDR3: CASSFAWETQYF
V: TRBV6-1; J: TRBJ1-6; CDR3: CASSENGIFSPLHF
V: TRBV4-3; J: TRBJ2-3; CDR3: CASSFGGARDTQYF
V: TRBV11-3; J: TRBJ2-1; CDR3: CASSLEAGRSNEQFF
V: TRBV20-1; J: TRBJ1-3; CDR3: CSARAPVGLGGESGNTIYF
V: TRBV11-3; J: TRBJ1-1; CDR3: CASSLPTLTEDLF
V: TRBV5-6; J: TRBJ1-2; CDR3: CASSSTGTPYYGYTF
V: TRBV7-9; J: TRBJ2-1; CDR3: CASSLRVHEQFF
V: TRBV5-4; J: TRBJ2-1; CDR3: CSSILQTQGAAYNEQFF
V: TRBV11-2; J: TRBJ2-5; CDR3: CASGPRDSYMETQYF
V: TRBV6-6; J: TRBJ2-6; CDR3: CASSQSGANVLTF
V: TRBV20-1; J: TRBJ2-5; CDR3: CNARGAEETQYF
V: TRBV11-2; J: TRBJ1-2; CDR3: CANSLLRGLFAF
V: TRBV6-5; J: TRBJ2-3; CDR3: CASSPLDRVAHTQYF
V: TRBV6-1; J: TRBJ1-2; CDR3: CASTTTPRDYGYTF
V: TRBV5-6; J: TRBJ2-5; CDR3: CASSSLAGAGETQYF
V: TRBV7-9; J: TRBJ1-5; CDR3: CASSLETNNQPQHF
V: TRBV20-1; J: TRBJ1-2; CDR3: CSARTGEADGYAF
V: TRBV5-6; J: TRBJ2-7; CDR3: CTSKPLREGYEQYF
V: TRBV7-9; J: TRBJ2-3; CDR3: CASNLGAASTDTQYF
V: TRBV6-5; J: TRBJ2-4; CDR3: CASSSRTGPQNIQYF
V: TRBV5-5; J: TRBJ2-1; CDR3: CASSVSWDEQFF
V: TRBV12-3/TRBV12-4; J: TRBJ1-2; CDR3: CASSTSDRAVYGCTF
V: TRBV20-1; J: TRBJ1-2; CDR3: CSANRQGGYGYTF
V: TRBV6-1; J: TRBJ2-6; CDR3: CASRRDFQAGANVLTF